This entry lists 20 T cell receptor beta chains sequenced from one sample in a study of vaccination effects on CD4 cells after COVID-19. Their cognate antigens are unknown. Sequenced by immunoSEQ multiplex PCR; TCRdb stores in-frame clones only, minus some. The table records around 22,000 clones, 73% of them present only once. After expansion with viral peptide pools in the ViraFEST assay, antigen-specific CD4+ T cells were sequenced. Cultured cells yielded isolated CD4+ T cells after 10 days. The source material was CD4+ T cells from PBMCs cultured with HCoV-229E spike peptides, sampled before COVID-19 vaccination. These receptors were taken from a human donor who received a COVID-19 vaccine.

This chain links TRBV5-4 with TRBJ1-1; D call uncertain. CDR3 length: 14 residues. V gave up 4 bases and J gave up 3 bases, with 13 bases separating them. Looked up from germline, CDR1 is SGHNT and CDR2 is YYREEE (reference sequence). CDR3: CASSPALGDTEAFF. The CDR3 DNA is TGTGCCAGCAGCCCGGCCCTGGGAGACACTGAAGCTTTCTTT.

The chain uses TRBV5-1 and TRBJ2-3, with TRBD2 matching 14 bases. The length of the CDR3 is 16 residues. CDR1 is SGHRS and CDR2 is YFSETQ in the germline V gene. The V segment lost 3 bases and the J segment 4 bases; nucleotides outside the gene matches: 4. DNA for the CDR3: TGCGCCAGCAGCTCGGGACTAGCGGGAGCTTCAGATACGCAGTATTTT. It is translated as CASSSGLAGASDTQYF.

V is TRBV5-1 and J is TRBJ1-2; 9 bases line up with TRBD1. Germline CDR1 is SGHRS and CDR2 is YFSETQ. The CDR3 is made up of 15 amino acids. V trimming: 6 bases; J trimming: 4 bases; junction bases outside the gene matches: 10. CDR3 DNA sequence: TGCGCCAGCACCGACGGCGGGACAGGGACCTATGGCTACACCTTC. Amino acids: CASTDGGTGTYGYTF.

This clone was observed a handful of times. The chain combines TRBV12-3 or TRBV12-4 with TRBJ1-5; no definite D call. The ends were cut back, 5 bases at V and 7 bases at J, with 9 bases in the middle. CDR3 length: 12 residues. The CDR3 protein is CASSPTVQPQHF. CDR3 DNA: TGTGCCAGCAGTCCTACTGTACAGCCCCAGCATTTT.

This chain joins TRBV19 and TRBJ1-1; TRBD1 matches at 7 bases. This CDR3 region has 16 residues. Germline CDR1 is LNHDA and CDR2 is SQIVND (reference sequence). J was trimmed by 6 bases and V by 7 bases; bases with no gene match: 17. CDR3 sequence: CASKQTGTVNVAEAFF. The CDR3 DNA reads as TGTGCCAGTAAACAAACGGGGACAGTAAACGTGGCTGAAGCTTTCTTT.

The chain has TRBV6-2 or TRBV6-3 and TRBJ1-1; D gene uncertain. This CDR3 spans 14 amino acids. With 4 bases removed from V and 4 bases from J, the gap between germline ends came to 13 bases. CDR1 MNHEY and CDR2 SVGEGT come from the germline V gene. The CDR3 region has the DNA TGTGCCAGCAGTTCGGGAACCTTAGGCACTGAAGCTTTCTTT. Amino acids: CASSSGTLGTEAFF.

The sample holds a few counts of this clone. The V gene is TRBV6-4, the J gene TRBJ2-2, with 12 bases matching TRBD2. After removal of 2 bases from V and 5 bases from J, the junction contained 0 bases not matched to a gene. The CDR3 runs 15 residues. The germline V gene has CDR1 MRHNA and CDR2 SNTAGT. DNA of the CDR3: TGTGCCAGCAGTGACGGGACTAGCGGGACCGGGGAGCTGTTTTTT. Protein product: CASSDGTSGTGELFF.

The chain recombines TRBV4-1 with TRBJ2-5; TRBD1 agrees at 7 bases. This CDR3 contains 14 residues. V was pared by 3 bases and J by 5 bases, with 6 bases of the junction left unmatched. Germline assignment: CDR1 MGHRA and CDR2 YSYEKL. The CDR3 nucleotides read TGCGCCAGCAGCCAGCTTATCAGGGGGGAGACCCAGTACTTC. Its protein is CASSQLIRGETQYF.

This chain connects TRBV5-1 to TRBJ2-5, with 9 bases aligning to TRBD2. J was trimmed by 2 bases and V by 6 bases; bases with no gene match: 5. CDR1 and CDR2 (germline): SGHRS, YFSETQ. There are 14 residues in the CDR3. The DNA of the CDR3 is TGCGCCAGCATGTCTGCGGGAGGGCAAGAGACCCAGTACTTC. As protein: CASMSAGGQETQYF.

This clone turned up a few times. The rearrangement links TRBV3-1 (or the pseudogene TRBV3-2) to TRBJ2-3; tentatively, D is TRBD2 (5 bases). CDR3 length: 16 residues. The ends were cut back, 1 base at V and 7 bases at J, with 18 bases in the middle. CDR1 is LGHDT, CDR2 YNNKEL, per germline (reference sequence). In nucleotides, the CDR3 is TGTGCCAGCAGCCAAGGCGGAAGGATGTGGGAGAATACGCAGTATTTT. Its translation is CASSQGGRMWENTQYF.

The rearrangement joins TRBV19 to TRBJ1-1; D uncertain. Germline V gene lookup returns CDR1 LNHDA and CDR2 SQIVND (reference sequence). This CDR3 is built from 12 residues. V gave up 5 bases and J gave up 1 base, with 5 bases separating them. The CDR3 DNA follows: TGTGCCAGTAGTCCATCGAACACTGAAGCTTTCTTT. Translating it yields CASSPSNTEAFF. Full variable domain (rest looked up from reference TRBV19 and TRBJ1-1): DGGITQSPKYLFRKEGQNVTLSCEQNLNHDAMYWYRQDPGQGLRLIYYSQIVNDFQKGDIAEGYSVSREKKESFPLTVTSAQKNPTAFYLCASSPSNTEAFFGQGTRLTVV.

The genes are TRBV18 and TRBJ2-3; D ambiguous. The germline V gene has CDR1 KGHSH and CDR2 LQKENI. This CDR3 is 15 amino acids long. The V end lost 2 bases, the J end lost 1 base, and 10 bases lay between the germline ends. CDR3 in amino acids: CASSPYEVGTDTQYF. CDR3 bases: TGTGCCAGCTCACCATACGAAGTCGGCACAGATACGCAGTATTTT. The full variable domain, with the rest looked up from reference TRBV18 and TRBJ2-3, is NAGVMQNPRHLVRRRGQEARLRCSPMKGHSHVYWYRQLPEEGLKFMVYLQKENIIDESGMPKERFSAEFPKEGPSILRIQQVVRGDSAAYFCASSPYEVGTDTQYFGPGTRLTVL.

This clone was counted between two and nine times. The DNA of the CDR3 is TGTGCCACGGGACAGTTCAATCAGCCCCAGCATTTT. This gives the protein CATGQFNQPQHF. This chain uses TRBV10-3 with TRBJ1-5; 7 nucleotides line up with TRBD1. Trimming at V came to 10 bases and at J to 3 bases, leaving 3 bases not matched to a gene. CDR1 ENHRY and CDR2 SYGVKD come from the germline V gene. The length of the CDR3 is 12 residues.

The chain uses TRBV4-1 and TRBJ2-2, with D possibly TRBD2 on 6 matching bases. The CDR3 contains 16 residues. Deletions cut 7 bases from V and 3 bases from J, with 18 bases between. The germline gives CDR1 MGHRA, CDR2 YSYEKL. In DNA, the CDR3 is TGCGCCAGCATGGACCGAACGGGGGTAGACACCGGGGAGCTGTTTTTT. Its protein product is CASMDRTGVDTGELFF.

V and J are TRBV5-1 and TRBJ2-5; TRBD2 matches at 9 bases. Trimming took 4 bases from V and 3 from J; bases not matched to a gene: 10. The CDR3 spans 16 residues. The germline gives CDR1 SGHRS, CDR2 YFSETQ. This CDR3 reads CASSPGSSGTEETQYF. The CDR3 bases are TGCGCCAGCAGCCCGGGGTCTAGCGGGACTGAAGAGACCCAGTACTTC.

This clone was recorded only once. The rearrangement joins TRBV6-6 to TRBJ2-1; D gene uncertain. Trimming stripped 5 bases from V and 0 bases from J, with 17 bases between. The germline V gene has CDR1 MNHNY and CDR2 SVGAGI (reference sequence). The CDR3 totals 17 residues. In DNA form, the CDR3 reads TGTGCCAGCAGTCACCCCCCGGGTGGCAGCTCCTACAATGAGCAGTTCTTC. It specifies CASSHPPGGSSYNEQFF.

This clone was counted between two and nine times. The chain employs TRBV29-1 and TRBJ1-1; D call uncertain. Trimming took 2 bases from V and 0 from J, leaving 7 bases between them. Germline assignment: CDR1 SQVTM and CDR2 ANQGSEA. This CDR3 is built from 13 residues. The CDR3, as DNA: TGCAGCGTTGAACGGGAATTGAACACTGAAGCTTTCTTT. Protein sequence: CSVERELNTEAFF.

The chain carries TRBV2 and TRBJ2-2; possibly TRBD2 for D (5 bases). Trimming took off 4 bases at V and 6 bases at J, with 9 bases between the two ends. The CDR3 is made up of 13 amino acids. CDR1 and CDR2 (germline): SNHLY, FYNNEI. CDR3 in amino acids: CASSVEGPGELFF. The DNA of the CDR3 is TGTGCCAGCAGTGTCGAGGGCCCCGGGGAGCTGTTTTTT.

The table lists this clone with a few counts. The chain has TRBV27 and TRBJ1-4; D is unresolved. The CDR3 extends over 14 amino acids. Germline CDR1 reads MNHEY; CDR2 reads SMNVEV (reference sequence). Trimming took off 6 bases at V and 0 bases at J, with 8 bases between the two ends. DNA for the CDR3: TGTGCCAGCAGACTAGGGTCAACTAATGAAAAACTGTTTTTT. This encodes CASRLGSTNEKLFF.

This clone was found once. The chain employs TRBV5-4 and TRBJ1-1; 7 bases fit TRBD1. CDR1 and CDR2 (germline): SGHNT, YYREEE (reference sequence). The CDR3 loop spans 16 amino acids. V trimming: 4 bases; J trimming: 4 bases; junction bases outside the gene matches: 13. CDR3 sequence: CASSPGGDRAATEAFF. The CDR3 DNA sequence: TGTGCCAGCAGCCCTGGGGGTGACAGGGCCGCCACTGAAGCTTTCTTT.